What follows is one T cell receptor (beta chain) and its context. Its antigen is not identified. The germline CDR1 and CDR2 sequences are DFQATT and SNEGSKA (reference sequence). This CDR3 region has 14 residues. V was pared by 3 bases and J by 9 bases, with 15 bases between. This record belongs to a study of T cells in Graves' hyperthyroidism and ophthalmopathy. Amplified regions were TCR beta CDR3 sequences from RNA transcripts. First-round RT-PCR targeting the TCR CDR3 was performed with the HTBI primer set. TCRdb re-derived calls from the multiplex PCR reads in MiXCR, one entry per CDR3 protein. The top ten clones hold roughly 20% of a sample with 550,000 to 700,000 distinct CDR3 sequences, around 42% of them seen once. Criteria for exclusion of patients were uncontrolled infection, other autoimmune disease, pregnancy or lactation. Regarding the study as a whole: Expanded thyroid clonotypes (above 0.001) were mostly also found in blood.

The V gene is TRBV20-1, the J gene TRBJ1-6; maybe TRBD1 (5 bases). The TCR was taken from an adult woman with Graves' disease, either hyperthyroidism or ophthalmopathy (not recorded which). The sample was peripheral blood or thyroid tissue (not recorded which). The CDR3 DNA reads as TGCAGTGCTAGCCTATCGGGGGTCGGTTCACCCCTCCACTTT. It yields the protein CSASLSGVGSPLHF.